Each of the 11 T cell receptor beta chains below was sequenced from the same sample in a study of Ad26.COV2.S vaccination and SARS-CoV-2 variants. Only in-frame clones appear in the TCRdb table, and some are missing; sequencing was by immunoSEQ multiplex PCR. Among fewer than 150,000 clones listed, more than 80% were seen once. The source material was peripheral blood, sampled after recovery from COVID-19. The source of these receptors is a human donor who had recovered from COVID-19.

The chain joins TRBV12-3 or TRBV12-4 to TRBJ1-5; D is unclear. The CDR3 has 13 amino acids. V lost 3 bases and J 5 bases, leaving 8 bases between the germline ends. The CDR3 sequence is CASSLGVDQPQHF. The CDR3 coding sequence is TGTGCCAGCAGTTTGGGTGTAGATCAGCCCCAGCATTTT.

The J gene is TRBJ2-5, the V gene TRBV5-5, with unresolved D. V was pared by 0 bases and J by 2 bases, with 8 bases between. This CDR3 region has 14 residues. Germline CDR1 SGHKS, CDR2 YYEKEE (reference sequence). CDR3 protein: CASSLVGIQETQYF. The CDR3 DNA sequence: TGTGCCAGCAGCTTGGTGGGGATTCAAGAGACCCAGTACTTC.

This sequence joins TRBV11-2 and TRBJ2-7, with D possibly matching TRBD1 (7 bases). CDR3 size: 15 residues. Germline-derived CDR1 and CDR2 are SGHAT and FQNNGV. V was shortened by 5 bases and J by 5 bases, with 19 bases between the two germline ends. CDR3 in amino acids: CASSSLGGQTHEQYF. CDR3 in DNA: TGTGCCAGCAGCAGTCTGGGGGGACAGACCCACGAGCAGTACTTC.

The genes are TRBV19 and TRBJ2-4; no clear D. Germline lookup yields CDR1 LNHDA and CDR2 SQIVND (reference sequence). CDR3 size: 15 residues. With 8 bases removed from V and 0 bases from J, the gap between germline ends came to 14 bases. The CDR3 DNA is TGTGCCAGTCAACCCTCCCGGCTAGCCAAAAACATTCAGTACTTC. It specifies CASQPSRLAKNIQYF.

The chain is built from TRBV7-8 and TRBJ1-2; TRBD1 might be the D (6 bases). This CDR3 is 14 amino acids long. Trimming took 7 bases from V and 4 from J, leaving 16 bases between them. The germline V gene has CDR1 SGHVS and CDR2 FQNEAQ. For the CDR3, the DNA is TGTGCCAGCACCCCGCGGACAGTCGGCTATGGCTACACCTTC. It encodes CASTPRTVGYGYTF. Combining the CDR3 with reference TRBV7-8 and TRBJ1-2 gives the whole variable domain GAGVSQSPRYKVAKRGQDVALRCDPISGHVSLFWYQQALGQGPEFLTYFQNEAQLDKSGLPSDRFFAERPEGSVSTLKIQRTQQEDSAVYLCASTPRTVGYGYTFGSGTRLTVV.

The rearrangement uses TRBV15 and TRBJ2-7; 10 bases are shared with TRBD1. In germline, CDR1 is LNHNV, CDR2 YYDKDF (reference sequence). The CDR3 covers 14 residues. Trimming at V came to 5 bases and at J to 1 base, leaving 2 bases not matched to a gene. The CDR3 coding sequence is TGTGCCACCAGCTGGGACAGGGGATCCTACGAGCAGTACTTC. It encodes CATSWDRGSYEQYF.

The rearrangement joins TRBV7-8 to TRBJ2-7, with 9 nucleotides matching TRBD1. J was trimmed by 5 bases and V by 5 bases; bases with no gene match: 10. The CDR3 consists of 15 residues. CDR1 and CDR2 (germline): SGHVS, FQNEAQ. The CDR3 spells CASSLAGTGRNEQYF. The CDR3 bases are TGTGCCAGCAGCCTGGCCGGGACAGGGAGAAACGAGCAGTACTTC. The variable domain in full, completed from reference TRBV7-8 and TRBJ2-7, reads GAGVSQSPRYKVAKRGQDVALRCDPISGHVSLFWYQQALGQGPEFLTYFQNEAQLDKSGLPSDRFFAERPEGSVSTLKIQRTQQEDSAVYLCASSLAGTGRNEQYFGPGTRLTVT.

The rearrangement joins TRBV7-2 to TRBJ1-2; 7 nucleotides agree with TRBD1. The CDR3 contains 16 residues. Germline lookup yields CDR1 SGHTA and CDR2 FQGNSA. J was trimmed by 6 bases and V by 2 bases; bases with no gene match: 12. The CDR3 reads CASSLKFSGTGDGYTF. The DNA for the CDR3 is TGTGCCAGCAGCTTAAAGTTTAGTGGAACAGGGGATGGCTACACCTTC. The variable domain in full, completed from reference TRBV7-2 and TRBJ1-2, reads GAGVSQSPSNKVTEKGKDVELRCDPISGHTALYWYRQSLGQGLEFLIYFQGNSAPDKSGLPSDRFSAERTGGSVSTLTIQRTQQEDSAVYLCASSLKFSGTGDGYTFGSGTRLTVV.

The CDR3 nucleotides read TGTGCCAGCAGCGTTTATGGACAGGCTTATGGCTACACCTTC. It encodes CASSVYGQAYGYTF. The chain links TRBV9 to TRBJ1-2, with TRBD1 identical over 7 bases. The CDR3 consists of 14 residues. V shed 2 bases and J 5 bases; nucleotides not matched to a gene: 6. The germline V gene encodes CDR1 SGDLS and CDR2 YYNGEE.

The rearrangement joins TRBV19 to TRBJ2-1, with TRBD1 as a possible D gene (6 bases). V was cut by 10 bases and J by 7 bases, with 17 bases left in between. CDR3 size: 13 residues. Germline V CDR1 and CDR2: LNHDA, SQIVND (reference sequence). CDR3 in DNA: TGTGCCAAATCTTACGACAGGTCGAATGAGCAGTTCTTC. This gives the protein CAKSYDRSNEQFF.

V gene TRBV11-2 combines with J gene TRBJ2-3, with D possibly TRBD2 on 6 matching bases. Trimming removed 1 base at V and 0 bases at J, with 11 bases between. The CDR3 runs to 16 residues. The germline V gene encodes CDR1 SGHAT and CDR2 FQNNGV. As DNA, the CDR3 is TGTGCCAGCAGCTTAGGATTCGGGGGAAGCACAGATACGCAGTATTTT. Translating it yields CASSLGFGGSTDTQYF.